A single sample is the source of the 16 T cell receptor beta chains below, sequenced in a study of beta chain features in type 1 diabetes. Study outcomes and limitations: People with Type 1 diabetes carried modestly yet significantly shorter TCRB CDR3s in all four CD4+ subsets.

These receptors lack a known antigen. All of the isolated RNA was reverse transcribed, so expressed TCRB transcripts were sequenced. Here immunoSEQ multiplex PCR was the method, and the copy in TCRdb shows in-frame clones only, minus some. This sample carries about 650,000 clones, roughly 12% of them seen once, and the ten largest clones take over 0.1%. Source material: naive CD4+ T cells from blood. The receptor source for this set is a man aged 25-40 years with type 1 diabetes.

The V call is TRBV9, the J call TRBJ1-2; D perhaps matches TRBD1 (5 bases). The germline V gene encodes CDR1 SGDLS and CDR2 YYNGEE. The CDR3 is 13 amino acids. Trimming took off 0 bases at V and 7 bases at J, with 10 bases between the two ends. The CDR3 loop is CASSVGGALGYTF. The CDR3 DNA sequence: TGTGCCAGCAGCGTAGGAGGGGCGCTTGGCTACACCTTC. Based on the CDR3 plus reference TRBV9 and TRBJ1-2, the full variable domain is DSGVTQTPKHLITATGQRVTLRCSPRSGDLSVYWYQQSLDQGLQFLIQYYNGEERAKGNILERFSAQQFPDLHSELNLSSLELGDSALYFCASSVGGALGYTFGSGTRLTVV.

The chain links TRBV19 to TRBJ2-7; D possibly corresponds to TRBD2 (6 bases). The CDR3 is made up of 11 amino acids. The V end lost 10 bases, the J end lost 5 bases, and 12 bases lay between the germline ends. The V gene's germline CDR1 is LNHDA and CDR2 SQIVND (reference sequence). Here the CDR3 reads CATRRDHEQYF. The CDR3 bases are TGTGCCACGCGGCGGGACCACGAGCAGTACTTC.

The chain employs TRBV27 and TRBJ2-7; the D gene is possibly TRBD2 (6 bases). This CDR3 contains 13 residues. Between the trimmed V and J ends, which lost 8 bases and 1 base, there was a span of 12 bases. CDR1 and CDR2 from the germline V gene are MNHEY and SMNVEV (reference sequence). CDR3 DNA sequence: TGTGCCAGCGGCGGGACTGTTTCCTACGAGCAGTACTTC. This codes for CASGGTVSYEQYF.

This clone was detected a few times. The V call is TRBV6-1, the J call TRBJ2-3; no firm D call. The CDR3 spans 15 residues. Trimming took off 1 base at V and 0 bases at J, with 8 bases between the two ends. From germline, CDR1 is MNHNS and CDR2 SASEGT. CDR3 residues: CASSEGPSSTDTQYF. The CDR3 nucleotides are TGTGCCAGCAGTGAAGGTCCCTCTAGCACAGATACGCAGTATTTT.

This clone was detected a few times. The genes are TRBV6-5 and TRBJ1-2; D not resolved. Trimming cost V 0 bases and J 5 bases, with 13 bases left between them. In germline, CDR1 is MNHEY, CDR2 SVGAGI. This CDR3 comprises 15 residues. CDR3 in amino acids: CASSYSVGFGYGYTF. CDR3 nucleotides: TGTGCCAGCAGTTACTCAGTAGGATTTGGGTATGGCTACACCTTC.

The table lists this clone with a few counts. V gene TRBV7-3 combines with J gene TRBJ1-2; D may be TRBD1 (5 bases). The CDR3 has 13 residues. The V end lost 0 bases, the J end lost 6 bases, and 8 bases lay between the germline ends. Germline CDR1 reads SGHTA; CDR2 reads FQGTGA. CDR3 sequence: CASSLTGENGYTF. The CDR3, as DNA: TGTGCCAGCAGCTTAACGGGGGAGAATGGCTACACCTTC. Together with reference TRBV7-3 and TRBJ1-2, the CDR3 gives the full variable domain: GAGVSQTPSNKVTEKGKYVELRCDPISGHTALYWYRQSLGQGPEFLIYFQGTGAADDSGLPNDRFFAVRPEGSVSTLKIQRTERGDSAVYLCASSLTGENGYTFGSGTRLTVV.

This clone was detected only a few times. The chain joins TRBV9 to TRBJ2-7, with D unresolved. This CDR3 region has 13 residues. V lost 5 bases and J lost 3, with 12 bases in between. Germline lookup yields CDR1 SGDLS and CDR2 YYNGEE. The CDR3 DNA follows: TGTGCCAGCAGTACGGGCCCTAGCTACGAGCAGTACTTC. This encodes CASSTGPSYEQYF.

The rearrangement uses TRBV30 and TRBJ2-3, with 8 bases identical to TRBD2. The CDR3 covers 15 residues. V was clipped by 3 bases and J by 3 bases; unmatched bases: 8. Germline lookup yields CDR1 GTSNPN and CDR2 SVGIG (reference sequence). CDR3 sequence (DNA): TGTGCCTGGAGGCCCCCACTAGCGGCAACAGATACGCAGTATTTT. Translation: CAWRPPLAATDTQYF. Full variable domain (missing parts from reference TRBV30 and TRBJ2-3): SQTIHQWPATLVQPVGSPLSLECTVEGTSNPNLYWYRQAAGRGLQLLFYSVGIGQISSEVPQNLSASRPQDRQFILSSKKLLLSDSGFYLCAWRPPLAATDTQYFGPGTRLTVL.

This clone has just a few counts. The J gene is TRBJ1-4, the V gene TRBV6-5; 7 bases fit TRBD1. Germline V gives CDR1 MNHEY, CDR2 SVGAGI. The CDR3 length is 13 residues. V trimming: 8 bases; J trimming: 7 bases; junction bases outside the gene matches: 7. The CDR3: CASQTGWTEKLFF. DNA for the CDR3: TGTGCCAGCCAGACAGGGTGGACTGAAAAACTGTTTTTT.

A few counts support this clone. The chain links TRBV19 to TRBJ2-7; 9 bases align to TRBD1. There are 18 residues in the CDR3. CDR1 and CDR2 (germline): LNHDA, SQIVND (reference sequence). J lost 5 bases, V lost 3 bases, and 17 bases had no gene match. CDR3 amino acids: CASSIEGGGRTGVDEQYF. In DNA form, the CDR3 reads TGTGCCAGTAGTATTGAGGGAGGAGGAAGGACAGGGGTAGACGAGCAGTACTTC.

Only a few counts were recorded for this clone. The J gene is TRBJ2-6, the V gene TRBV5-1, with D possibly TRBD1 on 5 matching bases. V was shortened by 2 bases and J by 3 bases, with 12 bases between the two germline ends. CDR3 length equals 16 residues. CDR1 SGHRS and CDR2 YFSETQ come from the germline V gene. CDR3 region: CASSFLGANGANVLTF. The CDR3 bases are TGCGCCAGCAGCTTTCTAGGGGCCAATGGGGCCAACGTCCTGACTTTC.

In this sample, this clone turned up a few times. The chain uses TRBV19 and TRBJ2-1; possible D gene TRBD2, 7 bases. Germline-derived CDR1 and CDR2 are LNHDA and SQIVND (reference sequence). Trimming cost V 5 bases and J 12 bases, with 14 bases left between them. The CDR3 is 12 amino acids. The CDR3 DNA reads TGTGCCAGTAGTGGGGCGGGGGCAGGGCAGTTCTTC. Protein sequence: CASSGAGAGQFF.

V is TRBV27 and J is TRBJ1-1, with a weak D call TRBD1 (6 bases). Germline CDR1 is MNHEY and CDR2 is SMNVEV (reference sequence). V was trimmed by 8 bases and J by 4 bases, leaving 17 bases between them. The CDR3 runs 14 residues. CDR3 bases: TGTGCCAGCGTGCCATTACAGGGAATCACTGAAGCTTTCTTT. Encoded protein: CASVPLQGITEAFF.

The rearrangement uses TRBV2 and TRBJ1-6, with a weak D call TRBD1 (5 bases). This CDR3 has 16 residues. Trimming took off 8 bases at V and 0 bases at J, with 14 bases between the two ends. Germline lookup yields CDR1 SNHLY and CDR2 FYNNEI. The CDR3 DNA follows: TGTGCCAGCTCCCCCGGGGGGAGCTCCTATAATTCACCCCTCCACTTT. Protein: CASSPGGSSYNSPLHF.

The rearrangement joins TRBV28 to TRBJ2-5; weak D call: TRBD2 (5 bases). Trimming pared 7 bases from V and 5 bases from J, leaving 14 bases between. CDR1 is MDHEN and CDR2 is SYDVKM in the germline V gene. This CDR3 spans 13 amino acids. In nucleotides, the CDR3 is TGTGCCAGCATGGCTAGCTTTATGGAGACCCAGTACTTC. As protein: CASMASFMETQYF.

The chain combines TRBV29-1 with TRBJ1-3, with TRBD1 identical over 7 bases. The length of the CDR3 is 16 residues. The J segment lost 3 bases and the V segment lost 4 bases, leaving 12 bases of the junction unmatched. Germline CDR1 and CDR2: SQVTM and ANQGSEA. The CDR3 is CSVVFVSGTDGNTIYF. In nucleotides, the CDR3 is TGCAGCGTTGTGTTTGTTTCCGGGACAGATGGAAACACCATATATTTT. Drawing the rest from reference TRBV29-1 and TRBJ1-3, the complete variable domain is SAVISQKPSRDICQRGTSLTIQCQVDSQVTMMFWYRQQPGQSLTLIATANQGSEATYESGFVIDKFPISRPNLTFSTLTVSNMSPEDSSIYLCSVVFVSGTDGNTIYFGEGSWLTVV.